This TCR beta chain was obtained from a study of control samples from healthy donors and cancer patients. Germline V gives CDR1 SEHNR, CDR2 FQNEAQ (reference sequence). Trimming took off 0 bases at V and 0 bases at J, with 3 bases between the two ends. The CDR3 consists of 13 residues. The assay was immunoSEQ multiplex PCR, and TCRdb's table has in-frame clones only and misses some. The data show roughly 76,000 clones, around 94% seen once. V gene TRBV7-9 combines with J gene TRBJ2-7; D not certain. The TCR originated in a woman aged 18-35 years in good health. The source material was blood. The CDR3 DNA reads TGTGCCAGCAGCTTAGCGCTCTCCTACGAGCAGTACTTC. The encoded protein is CASSLALSYEQYF.